These 6 T cell receptor beta chains came from one sample sequenced in a study of T cell clonality in common variable immunodeficiency. The assay was immunoSEQ multiplex PCR, and TCRdb's table has in-frame clones only and misses some. The sample was found to contain roughly 50,000 clones, and every one recurs. The sample comprised peripheral blood mononuclear cells. These receptor sequences come from a person aged 18 to 75 in good health.

This clone was seen only a few times. A clone one base away is much larger, so this may be a read error. With the read ending 3 residues before the CDR3 end, the germline J gene is used to fill in that end. The chain carries TRBV7-9 and TRBJ1-1, with 8 positions matching TRBD1. Trimming removed 4 bases from V and 0 bases from J; junction bases left unmatched: 4. The CDR3 extends over 15 amino acids. Germline-derived CDR1 and CDR2 are SEHNR and FQNEAQ (reference sequence). The CDR3 DNA, read in part, is TGTGCCAGCAGCTCCCGGACAGGGCTGAACACTGAA. This gives the protein CASSSRTGLNTE. The CDR3 in its entirety is CASSSRTGLNTEAFF.

This clone was observed many times. The CDR3 end is not reached by the read, which stops 3 residues before it; the germline J gene fills it in. The rearrangement links TRBV6-1 to TRBJ2-3; D uncertain. The CDR3 loop spans 15 amino acids. CDR1 and CDR2 from the germline V gene are MNHNS and SASEGT. V dropped 2 bases and J dropped 6 bases, with 15 bases sitting between them. The CDR3 here is CASSETLQSGDTQYF. The sequenced part of the CDR3 DNA is TGTGCCAGCAGTGAAACCTTACAGAGTGGGGATACG.

This clone appeared many times. The CDR3 goes on 3 residues after the read ends, and that part is filled in from the germline J gene. This chain uses TRBV19 with TRBJ1-4; 7 nucleotides agree with TRBD1. J lost 0 bases, V lost 9 bases, and 7 bases had no gene match. Per the germline V gene, CDR1 is LNHDA and CDR2 is SQIVND (reference sequence). The CDR3 has 15 amino acids. The covered CDR3 bases are TGTGCCAGCCAGGACAGGATCGCAACTAATGAAAAA. Translation gives CASQDRIATNEK. The entire CDR3 reads CASQDRIATNEKLFF. The full variable domain, completed using reference TRBV19 and TRBJ1-4, is DGGITQSPKYLFRKEGQNVTLSCEQNLNHDAMYWYRQDPGQGLRLIYYSQIVNDFQKGDIAEGYSVSREKKESFPLTVTSAQKNPTAFYLCASQDRIATNEKLFFGSGTQLSVL.

This clone was counted a few times. The read stops 3 residues short of the end of the CDR3; the missing end is completed from the germline J gene. V is TRBV30 and J is TRBJ2-2, with a tentative D call TRBD1 (5 bases). The germline V gene has CDR1 GTSNPN and CDR2 SVGIG (reference sequence). The CDR3 sequence is 13 residues long. The CDR3 bases that were read are TGTGCCTGGAGCCCCCAGGGCGATTCACCG. As protein: CAWSPQGDSP. The full CDR3 reads CAWSPQGDSPLFF.

This clone was found many times. The read falls 3 residues short of the CDR3 end, and the missing part is taken from the germline J gene. This chain connects TRBV30 to TRBJ2-3; 8 positions agree with TRBD2. Germline lookup yields CDR1 GTSNPN and CDR2 SVGIG (reference sequence). There are 15 residues in the CDR3. With V trimmed by 0 bases and J by 0 bases, 2 bases remained unmatched. CDR3 loop: CAWSVPSGSTDTQYF. CDR3 bases read: TGTGCCTGGAGTGTACCTAGCGGGAGCACAGATACG.

This clone came up many times. The read falls 3 residues short of the CDR3 end, and the missing part is taken from the germline J gene. The chain has TRBV7-3 and TRBJ2-2; D ambiguous. Trimming left V 5 bases short and J 1 base short, with 8 bases between. The CDR3 runs to 14 residues. Germline V gene sequence: CDR1 SGHTA, CDR2 FQGTGA. CDR3 amino acids: CASSTTRNTGELFF. The part of the CDR3 DNA that was read is TGTGCCAGCAGCACCACTCGGAACACCGGGGAG.